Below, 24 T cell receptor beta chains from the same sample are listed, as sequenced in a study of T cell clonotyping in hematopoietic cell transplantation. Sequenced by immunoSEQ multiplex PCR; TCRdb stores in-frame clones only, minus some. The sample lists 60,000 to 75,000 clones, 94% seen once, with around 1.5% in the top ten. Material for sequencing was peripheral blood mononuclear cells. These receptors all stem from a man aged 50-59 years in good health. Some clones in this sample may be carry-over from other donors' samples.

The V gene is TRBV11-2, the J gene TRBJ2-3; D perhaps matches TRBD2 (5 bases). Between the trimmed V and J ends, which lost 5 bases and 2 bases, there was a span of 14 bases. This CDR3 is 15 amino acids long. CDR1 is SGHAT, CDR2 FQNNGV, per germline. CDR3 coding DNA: TGTGCCAGCAGCCCGGACTGGGCTAACACAGATACGCAGTATTTT. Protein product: CASSPDWANTDTQYF.

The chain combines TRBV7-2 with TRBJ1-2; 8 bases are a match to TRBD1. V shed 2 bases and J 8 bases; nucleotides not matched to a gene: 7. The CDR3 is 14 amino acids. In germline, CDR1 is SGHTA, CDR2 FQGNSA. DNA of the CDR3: TGTGCCAGCAGCTTAATTTGGACAGGGATGGGCTACACCTTC. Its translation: CASSLIWTGMGYTF.

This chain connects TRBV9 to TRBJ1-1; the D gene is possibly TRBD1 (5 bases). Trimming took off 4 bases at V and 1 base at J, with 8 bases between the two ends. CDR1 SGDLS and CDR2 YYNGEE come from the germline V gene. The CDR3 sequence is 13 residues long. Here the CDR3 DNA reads TGTGCCAGCAGCATCGGACAGAACACTGAAGCTTTCTTT. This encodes CASSIGQNTEAFF.

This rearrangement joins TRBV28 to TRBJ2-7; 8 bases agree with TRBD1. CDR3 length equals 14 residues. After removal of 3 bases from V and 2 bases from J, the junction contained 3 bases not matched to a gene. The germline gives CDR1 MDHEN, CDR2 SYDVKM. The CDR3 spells CASSFTGGPYEQYF. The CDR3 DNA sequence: TGTGCCAGCAGTTTCACAGGGGGACCCTACGAGCAGTACTTC.

The CDR3 bases are TGCGCCAGCAGCTTGGCCGTAGACAGGAGCGACGGCTACACCTTC. It specifies CASSLAVDRSDGYTF. The V gene is TRBV5-1, the J gene TRBJ1-2; D may be TRBD1 (6 bases). Trimming took off 0 bases at V and 8 bases at J, with 17 bases between the two ends. The CDR3 totals 15 residues. Per germline, CDR1 SGHRS and CDR2 YFSETQ.

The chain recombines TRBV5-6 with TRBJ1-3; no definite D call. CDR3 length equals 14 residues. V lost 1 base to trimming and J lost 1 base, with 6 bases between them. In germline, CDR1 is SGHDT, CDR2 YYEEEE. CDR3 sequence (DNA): TGTGCCAGCAGCTTGTGGGGATCTGGAAACACCATATATTTT. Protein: CASSLWGSGNTIYF.

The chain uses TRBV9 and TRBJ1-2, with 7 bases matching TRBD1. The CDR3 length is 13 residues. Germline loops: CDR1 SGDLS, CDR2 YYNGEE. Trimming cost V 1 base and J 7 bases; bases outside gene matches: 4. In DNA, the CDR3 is TGTGCCAGCAGCGTATTAGGGGGCAGTGGCTACACCTTC. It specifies CASSVLGGSGYTF. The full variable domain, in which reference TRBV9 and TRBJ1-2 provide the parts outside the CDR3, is DSGVTQTPKHLITATGQRVTLRCSPRSGDLSVYWYQQSLDQGLQFLIQYYNGEERAKGNILERFSAQQFPDLHSELNLSSLELGDSALYFCASSVLGGSGYTFGSGTRLTVV.

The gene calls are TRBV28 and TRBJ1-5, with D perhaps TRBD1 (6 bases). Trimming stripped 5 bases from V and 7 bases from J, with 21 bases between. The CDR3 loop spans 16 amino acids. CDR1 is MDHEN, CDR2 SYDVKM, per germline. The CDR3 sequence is CASSPPYWGAGQPQHF. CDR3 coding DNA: TGTGCCAGCAGTCCTCCGTATTGGGGGGCCGGCCAGCCCCAGCATTTT.

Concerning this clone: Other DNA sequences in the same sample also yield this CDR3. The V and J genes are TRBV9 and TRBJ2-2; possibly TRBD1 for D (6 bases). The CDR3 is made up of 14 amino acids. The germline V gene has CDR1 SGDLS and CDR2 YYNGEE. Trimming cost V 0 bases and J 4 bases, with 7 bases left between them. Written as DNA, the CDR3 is TGTGCCAGCAGCGTAGGAGGGGGCACCGGGGAGCTGTTTTTT. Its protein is CASSVGGGTGELFF.

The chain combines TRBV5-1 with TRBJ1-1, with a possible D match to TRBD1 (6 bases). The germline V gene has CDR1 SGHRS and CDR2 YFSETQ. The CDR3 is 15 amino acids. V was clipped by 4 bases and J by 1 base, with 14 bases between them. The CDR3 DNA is TGCGCCAGCAGCCCGAAGACAGGACCGAACACTGAAGCTTTCTTT. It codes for CASSPKTGPNTEAFF. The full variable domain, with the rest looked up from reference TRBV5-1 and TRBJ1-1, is KAGVTQTPRYLIKTRGQQVTLSCSPISGHRSVSWYQQTPGQGLQFLFEYFSETQRNKGNFPGRFSGRQFSNSRSEMNVSTLELGDSALYLCASSPKTGPNTEAFFGQGTRLTVV.

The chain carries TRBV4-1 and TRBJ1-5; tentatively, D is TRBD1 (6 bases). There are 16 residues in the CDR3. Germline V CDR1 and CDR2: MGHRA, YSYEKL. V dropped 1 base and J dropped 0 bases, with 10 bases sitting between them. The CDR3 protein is CASSQGWTVSNQPQHF. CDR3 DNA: TGCGCCAGCAGCCAAGGGTGGACAGTTAGCAATCAGCCCCAGCATTTT.

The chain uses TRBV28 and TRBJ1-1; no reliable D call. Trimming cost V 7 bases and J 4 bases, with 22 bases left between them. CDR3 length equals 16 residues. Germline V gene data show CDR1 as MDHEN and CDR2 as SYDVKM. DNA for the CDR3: TGTGCCAGCACGAACGGCGGTTTGCTTCTACTCACTGAAGCTTTCTTT. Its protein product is CASTNGGLLLLTEAFF.

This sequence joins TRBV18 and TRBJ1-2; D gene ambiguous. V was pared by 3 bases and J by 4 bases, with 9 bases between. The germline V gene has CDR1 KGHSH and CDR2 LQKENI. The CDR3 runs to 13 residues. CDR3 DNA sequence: TGTGCCAGCTCACCTAGGGCCTTCTATGGCTACACCTTC. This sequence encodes CASSPRAFYGYTF.

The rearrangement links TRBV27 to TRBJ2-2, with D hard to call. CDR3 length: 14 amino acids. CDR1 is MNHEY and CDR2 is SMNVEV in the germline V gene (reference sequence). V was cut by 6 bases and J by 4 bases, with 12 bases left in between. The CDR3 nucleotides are TGTGCCAGCAGCGATTCTAAGCCCACCGGGGAGCTGTTTTTT. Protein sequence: CASSDSKPTGELFF.

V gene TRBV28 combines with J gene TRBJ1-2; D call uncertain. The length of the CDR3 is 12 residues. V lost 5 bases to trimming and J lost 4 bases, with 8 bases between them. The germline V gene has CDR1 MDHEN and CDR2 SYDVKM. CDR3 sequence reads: CASSGVVYGYTF. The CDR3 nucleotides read TGTGCCAGCAGTGGGGTAGTCTATGGCTACACCTTC.

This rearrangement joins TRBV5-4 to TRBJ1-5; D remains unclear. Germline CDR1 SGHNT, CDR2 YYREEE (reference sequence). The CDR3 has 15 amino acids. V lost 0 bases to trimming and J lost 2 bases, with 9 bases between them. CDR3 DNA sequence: TGTGCCAGCAGCTTGGGACCGGCGGGCAATCAGCCCCAGCATTTT. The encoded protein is CASSLGPAGNQPQHF.

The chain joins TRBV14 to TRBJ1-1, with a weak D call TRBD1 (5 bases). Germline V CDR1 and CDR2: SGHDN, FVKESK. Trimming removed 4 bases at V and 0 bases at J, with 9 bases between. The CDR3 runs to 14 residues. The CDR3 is CASSPTTVNTEAFF. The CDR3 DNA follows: TGTGCCAGCAGCCCAACGACAGTGAACACTGAAGCTTTCTTT. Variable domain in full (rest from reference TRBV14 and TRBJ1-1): EAGVTQFPSHSVIEKGQTVTLRCDPISGHDNLYWYRRVMGKEIKFLLHFVKESKQDESGMPNNRFLAERTGGTYSTLKVQPAELEDSGVYFCASSPTTVNTEAFFGQGTRLTVV.

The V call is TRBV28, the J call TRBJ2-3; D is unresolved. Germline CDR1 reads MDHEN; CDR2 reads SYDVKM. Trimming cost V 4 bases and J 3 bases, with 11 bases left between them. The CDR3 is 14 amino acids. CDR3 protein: CASSSGPPTDTQYF. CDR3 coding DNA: TGTGCCAGCAGTTCAGGTCCACCTACAGATACGCAGTATTTT.

The CDR3 sequence is CASSQEDKTNEKLFF. The CDR3 nucleotides are TGCGCCAGCAGCCAAGAGGACAAGACTAATGAAAAACTGTTTTTT. The rearrangement links TRBV4-3 to TRBJ1-4, with D possibly matching TRBD1 (5 bases). V was pared by 0 bases and J by 2 bases, with 7 bases between. Germline loops: CDR1 LGHNA, CDR2 YSLEER. The CDR3 extends over 15 amino acids.

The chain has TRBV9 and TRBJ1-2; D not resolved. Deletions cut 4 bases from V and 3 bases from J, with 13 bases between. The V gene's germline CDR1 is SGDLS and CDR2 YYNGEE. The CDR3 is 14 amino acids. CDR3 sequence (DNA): TGTGCCAGCAGCCATTCGTCTTTGGACTATGGCTACACCTTC. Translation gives CASSHSSLDYGYTF.

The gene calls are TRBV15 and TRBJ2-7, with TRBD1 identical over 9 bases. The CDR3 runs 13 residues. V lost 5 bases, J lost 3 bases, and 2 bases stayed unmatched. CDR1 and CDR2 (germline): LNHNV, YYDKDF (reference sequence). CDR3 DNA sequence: TGTGCCACCAGCCCGGGACAGGGCTACGAGCAGTACTTC. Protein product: CATSPGQGYEQYF.

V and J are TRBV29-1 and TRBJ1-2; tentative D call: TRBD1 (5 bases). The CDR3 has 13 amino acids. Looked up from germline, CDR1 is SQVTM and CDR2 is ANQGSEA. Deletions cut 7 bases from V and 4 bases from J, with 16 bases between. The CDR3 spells CSGCFGGGYGYTF. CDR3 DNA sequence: TGCAGCGGCTGCTTTGGGGGTGGCTATGGCTACACCTTC.

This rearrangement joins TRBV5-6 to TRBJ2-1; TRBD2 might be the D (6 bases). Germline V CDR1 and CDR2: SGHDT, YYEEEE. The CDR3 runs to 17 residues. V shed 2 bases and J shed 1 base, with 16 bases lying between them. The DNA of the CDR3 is TGTGCCAGCAGCTTTGTTTCCGGGACTGCGTCCTACAATGAGCAGTTCTTC. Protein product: CASSFVSGTASYNEQFF.

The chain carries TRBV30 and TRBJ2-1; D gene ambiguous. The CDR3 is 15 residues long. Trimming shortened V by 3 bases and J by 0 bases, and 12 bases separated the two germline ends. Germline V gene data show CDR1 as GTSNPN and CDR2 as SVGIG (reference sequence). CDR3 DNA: TGTGCCTGGAGGGAGCCTTCGAGCTCCTACAATGAGCAGTTCTTC. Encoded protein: CAWREPSSSYNEQFF.